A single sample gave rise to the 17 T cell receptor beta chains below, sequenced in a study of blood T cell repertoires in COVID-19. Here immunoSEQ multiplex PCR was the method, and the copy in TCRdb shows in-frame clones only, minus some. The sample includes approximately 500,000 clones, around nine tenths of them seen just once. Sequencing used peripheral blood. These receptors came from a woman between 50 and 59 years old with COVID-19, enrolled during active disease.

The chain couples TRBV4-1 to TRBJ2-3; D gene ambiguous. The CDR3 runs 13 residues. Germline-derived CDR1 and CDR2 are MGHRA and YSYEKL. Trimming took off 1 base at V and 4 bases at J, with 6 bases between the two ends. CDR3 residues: CASSQGSADTQYF. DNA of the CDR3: TGCGCCAGCAGCCAAGGGTCAGCAGATACGCAGTATTTT.

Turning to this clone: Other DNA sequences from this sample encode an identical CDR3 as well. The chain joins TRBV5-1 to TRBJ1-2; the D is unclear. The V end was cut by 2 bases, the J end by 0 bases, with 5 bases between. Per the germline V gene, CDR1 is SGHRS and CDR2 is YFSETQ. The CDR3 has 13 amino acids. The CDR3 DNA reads TGCGCCAGCAGCTTTGAGCCTAACTATGGCTACACCTTC. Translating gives CASSFEPNYGYTF.

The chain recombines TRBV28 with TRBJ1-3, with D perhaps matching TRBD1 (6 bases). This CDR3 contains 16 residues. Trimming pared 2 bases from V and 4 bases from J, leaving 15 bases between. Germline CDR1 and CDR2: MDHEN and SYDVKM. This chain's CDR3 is CASSLRGGSLGNTIYF. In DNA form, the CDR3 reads TGTGCCAGCAGTTTAAGAGGGGGTTCCTTAGGAAACACCATATATTTT.

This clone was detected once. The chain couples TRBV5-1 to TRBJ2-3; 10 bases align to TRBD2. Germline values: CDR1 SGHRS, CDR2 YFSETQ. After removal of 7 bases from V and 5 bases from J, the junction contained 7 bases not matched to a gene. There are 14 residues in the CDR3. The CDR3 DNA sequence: TGCGCCAGCGCCGCTAGCGGGGGAAGAGATACGCAGTATTTT. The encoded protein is CASAASGGRDTQYF.

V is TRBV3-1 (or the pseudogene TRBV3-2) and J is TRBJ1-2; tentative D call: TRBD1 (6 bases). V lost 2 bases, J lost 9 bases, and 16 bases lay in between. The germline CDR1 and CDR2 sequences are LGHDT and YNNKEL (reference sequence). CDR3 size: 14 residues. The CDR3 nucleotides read TGTGCCAGCAGCCAAAAACAGGGAATGGTCCGCTACACCTTC. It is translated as CASSQKQGMVRYTF.

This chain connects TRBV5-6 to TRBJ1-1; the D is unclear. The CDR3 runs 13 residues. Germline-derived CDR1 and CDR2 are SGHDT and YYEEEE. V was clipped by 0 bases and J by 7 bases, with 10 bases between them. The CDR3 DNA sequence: TGTGCCAGCAGCTTGGGGCAGCGAATTGAAGCTTTCTTT. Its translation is CASSLGQRIEAFF.

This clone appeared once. The CDR3 loop is CASSEFGTGVKLFF. CDR3 nucleotides: TGTGCCAGCAGTGAATTCGGGACAGGGGTCAAACTGTTTTTT. The chain couples TRBV6-1 to TRBJ1-4; 10 bases map to TRBD1. The trim removed 2 bases at V and 11 bases at J, leaving 5 bases unmatched. CDR1 is MNHNS, CDR2 SASEGT, per germline. The CDR3 is 14 residues long.

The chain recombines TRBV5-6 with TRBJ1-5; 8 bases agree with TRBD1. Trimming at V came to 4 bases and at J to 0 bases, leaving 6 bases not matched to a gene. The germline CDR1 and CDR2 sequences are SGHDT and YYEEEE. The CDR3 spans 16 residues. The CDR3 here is CASSLQGDYSNQPQHF. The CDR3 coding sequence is TGTGCCAGCAGCCTACAGGGGGATTATAGCAATCAGCCCCAGCATTTT.

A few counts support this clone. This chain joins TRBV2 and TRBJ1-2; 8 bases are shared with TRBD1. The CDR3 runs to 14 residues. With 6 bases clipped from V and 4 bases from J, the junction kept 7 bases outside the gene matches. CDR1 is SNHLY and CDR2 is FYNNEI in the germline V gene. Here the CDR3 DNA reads TGTGCCAGCAGCGGGGGACAGGTCTTCTATGGCTACACCTTC. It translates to CASSGGQVFYGYTF.

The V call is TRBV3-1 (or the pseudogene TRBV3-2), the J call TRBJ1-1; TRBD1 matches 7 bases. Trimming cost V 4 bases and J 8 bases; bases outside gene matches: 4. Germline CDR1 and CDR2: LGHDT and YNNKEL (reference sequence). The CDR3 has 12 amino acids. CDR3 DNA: TGTGCCAGCAGCCGCCTGGGACAGGAAGCTTTCTTT. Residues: CASSRLGQEAFF.

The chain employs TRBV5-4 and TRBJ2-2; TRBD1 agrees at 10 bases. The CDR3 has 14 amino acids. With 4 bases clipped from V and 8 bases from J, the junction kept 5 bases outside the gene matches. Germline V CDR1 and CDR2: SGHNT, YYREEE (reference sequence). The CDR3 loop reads CASSKTGGIGELFF. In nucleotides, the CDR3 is TGTGCCAGCAGCAAGACAGGGGGCATAGGGGAGCTGTTTTTT. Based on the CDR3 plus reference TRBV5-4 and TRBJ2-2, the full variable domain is ETGVTQSPTHLIKTRGQQVTLRCSSQSGHNTVSWYQQALGQGPQFIFQYYREEENGRGNFPPRFSGLQFPNYSSELNVNALELDDSALYLCASSKTGGIGELFFGEGSRLTVL.

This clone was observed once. The CDR3 here is CASSSTGGAGNTIYF. As DNA, the CDR3 is TGTGCCAGTAGTTCCACAGGGGGAGCTGGAAACACCATATATTTT. V usage is TRBV19 and J usage is TRBJ1-3; 8 bases are a match to TRBD1. The CDR3 spans 15 residues. Germline CDR1 LNHDA, CDR2 SQIVND (reference sequence). J was trimmed by 2 bases and V by 5 bases; bases with no gene match: 5.

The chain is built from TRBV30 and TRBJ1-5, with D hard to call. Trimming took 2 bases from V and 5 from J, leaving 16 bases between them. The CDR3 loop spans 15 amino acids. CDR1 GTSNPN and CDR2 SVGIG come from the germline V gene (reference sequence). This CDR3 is CAWSRSRSGDQPQHF. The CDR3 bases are TGTGCCTGGAGTCGCTCCAGGTCTGGCGATCAGCCCCAGCATTTT.

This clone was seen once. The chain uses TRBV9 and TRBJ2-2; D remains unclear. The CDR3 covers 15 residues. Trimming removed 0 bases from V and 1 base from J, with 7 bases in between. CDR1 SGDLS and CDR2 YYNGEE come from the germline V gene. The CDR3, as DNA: TGTGCCAGCAGCGTAGTAGTTCAGAACACCGGGGAGCTGTTTTTT. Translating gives CASSVVVQNTGELFF.

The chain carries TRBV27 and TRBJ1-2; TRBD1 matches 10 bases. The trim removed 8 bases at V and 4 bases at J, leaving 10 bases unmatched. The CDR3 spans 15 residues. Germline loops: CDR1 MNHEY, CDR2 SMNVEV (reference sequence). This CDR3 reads CASGPGQGLSYGYTF. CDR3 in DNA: TGTGCCAGCGGACCGGGACAGGGGCTTTCCTATGGCTACACCTTC.

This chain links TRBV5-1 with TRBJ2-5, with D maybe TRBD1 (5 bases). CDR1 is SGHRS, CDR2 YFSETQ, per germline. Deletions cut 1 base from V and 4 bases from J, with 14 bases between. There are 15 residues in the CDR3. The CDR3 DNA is TGCGCCAGCAGCTTGTACCCAGGGATGGGAGAGACCCAGTACTTC. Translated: CASSLYPGMGETQYF.

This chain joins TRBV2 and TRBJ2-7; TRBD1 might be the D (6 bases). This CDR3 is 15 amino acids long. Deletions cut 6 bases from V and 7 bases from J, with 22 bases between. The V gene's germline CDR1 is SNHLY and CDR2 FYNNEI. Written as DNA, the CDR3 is TGTGCCAGCAGGTTTTCGGGGACAAGTCCCAGGGAGCAGTACTTC. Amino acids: CASRFSGTSPREQYF.